This entry features one T cell receptor (beta chain) sequence. What it recognizes is unknown. It was with 60 Vbeta and 13 Jbeta primers that the PCR ran. Sequencing was performed with immunoSEQ multiplex PCR; in TCRdb, only in-frame clones are kept and a portion is missing. Among roughly 150,000 clones listed, around 72% were seen once. This sample is part of a study of cytomegalovirus exposure and HLA in healthy donors. Broader study findings: Most TCR sequences were rare, but some public TCRs occurred in many donors. Analysis was performed later, and it showed HLA-associated TCR beta chains to be more clonally expanded than equally common others.

V was clipped by 2 bases and J by 0 bases, with 11 bases between them. Germline values: CDR1 SGHAT, CDR2 FQNNGV. The CDR3 is 15 residues long. The chain has TRBV11-2 and TRBJ2-7; possibly TRBD1 for D (5 bases). The source of this sequence is a man between 18 and 35 years old in good health and CMV-seronegative. Sequencing input: PBMCs. CDR3 region: CASSLTGASSYEQYF. The CDR3 DNA reads as TGTGCCAGCAGCTTAACTGGGGCGAGCTCCTACGAGCAGTACTTC.